This T cell receptor (beta chain) was profiled in a study of T cell clusters in autoimmune cytopenias. Multiplex touch-down PCR amplified TRB using TRB-A and TRB-B pools in one tube. TCRdb reworked the multiplex PCR reads into one entry per CDR3 protein, no DNA. This repertoire includes some 6,700 distinct CDR3 sequences. TRB was amplified from roughly 250 ng of peripheral blood genomic DNA per sample. By frequency, this clonotype registers medium-sized. Germline lookup yields CDR1 GTSNPN and CDR2 SVGIG (reference sequence). This CDR3 contains 14 residues. A further study also used this sample, focusing on T cell repertoires in aging, cancer and after chemotherapy.

The specimen was peripheral blood. The sequence was obtained from a human donor in good health. V usage is TRBV30 and J usage is TRBJ2-2; lacking DNA, the TRBD1 call made by TCRdb goes unchecked. CDR3 in amino acids: CAWSQQGFTGELFF.